The 21 T cell receptor beta chains listed next were all sequenced from one sample in a study of blood T cells in healthy people across ages. Primers used in a second PCR of about 6 to 11 cycles were a sample-barcoded 5' primer and a J-beta primer mix. TCRdb redid the calling of the 5' RACE reads with MiXCR, one entry per CDR3 protein. Counted here are 450,000 to 650,000 distinct CDR3 sequences, approximately 25% occurring once; the ten biggest clones make up 7.5% to 9%. These data also featured in a second study, about T cells of mothers and their children.

The sample comprised blood. The receptors shown here come from a boy younger than 18 in good health.

Only a few counts were recorded for this clonotype. This chain connects TRBV4-1 to TRBJ2-5, with 13 bases identical to TRBD2. CDR3 length: 17 residues. Germline V gene lookup returns CDR1 MGHRA and CDR2 YSYEKL. J was trimmed by 3 bases and V by 4 bases; bases with no gene match: 8. This chain's CDR3 is CASSLESGTSGEETQYF. The CDR3, as DNA: TGCGCCAGCAGCCTTGAATCCGGGACTAGCGGGGAAGAGACCCAGTACTTC.

There are a few counts of this clonotype. The chain is built from TRBV9 and TRBJ1-3; no clear D gene. The CDR3 totals 16 residues. Germline V gene lookup returns CDR1 SGDLS and CDR2 YYNGEE. V was trimmed by 0 bases and J by 3 bases, leaving 13 bases between them. The CDR3 loop is CASSVGPGVGGNTIYF. Here the CDR3 DNA reads TGTGCCAGCAGCGTAGGACCGGGAGTAGGTGGAAACACCATATATTTT.

V usage is TRBV7-2 and J usage is TRBJ1-6; tentative D call: TRBD1 (5 bases). Trimming stripped 0 bases from V and 10 bases from J, with 13 bases between. This CDR3 is built from 15 residues. Germline V gives CDR1 SGHTA, CDR2 FQGNSA. CDR3 in amino acids: CASSLAGQGRSPLHF. CDR3 coding DNA: TGTGCCAGCAGCTTAGCTGGGCAGGGAAGGTCACCCCTCCACTTT. Complete variable domain (other parts from reference TRBV7-2 and TRBJ1-6): GAGVSQSPSNKVTEKGKDVELRCDPISGHTALYWYRQSLGQGLEFLIYFQGNSAPDKSGLPSDRFSAERTGGSVSTLTIQRTQQEDSAVYLCASSLAGQGRSPLHFGNGTRLTVT.

This chain joins TRBV4-3 and TRBJ2-5, with 10 nucleotides matching TRBD1. The end of the DNA aligns better with TRBJ2-7, so the J call may be wrong. The CDR3 loop spans 16 amino acids. Germline-derived CDR1 and CDR2 are LGHNA and YSLEER. CDR3 residues: CASSQERDRGAYEQYF. In nucleotides, the CDR3 is TGCGCCAGCAGCCAAGAACGGGACAGGGGAGCCTACGAGCAGTACTTC.

This clonotype was counted only a few times. The V gene is TRBV7-9, the J gene TRBJ2-5; the D gene is possibly TRBD1 (5 bases). TRBJ2-7 explains the end of the DNA better; the J call may be wrong. Germline CDR1 is SEHNR and CDR2 is FQNEAQ (reference sequence). The CDR3 contains 12 residues. The CDR3 here is CASSMARDEQYF. The CDR3 DNA follows: TGTGCCAGCAGCATGGCCAGGGACGAGCAGTACTTC.

The V gene is TRBV10-3, the J gene TRBJ2-5; 7 bases line up with TRBD2. The last part of the DNA fits TRBJ2-1 better; the J call may be wrong. The CDR3 has 14 amino acids. CDR1 is ENHRY, CDR2 SYGVKD, per germline. DNA for the CDR3: TGTGCCATCAGTGAGTCTAGCGGGTCCAGTGAGCAGTTCTTC. Translation gives CAISESSGSSEQFF.

This clonotype was counted only a few times. V is TRBV12-3 or TRBV12-4 and J is TRBJ2-1, with D possibly TRBD1 on 5 matching bases. The V end lost 2 bases, the J end lost 3 bases, and 8 bases lay between the germline ends. The CDR3 covers 14 residues. CDR3 in amino acids: CASSLPQGYNEQFF. For the CDR3, the DNA is TGTGCCAGCAGTTTACCCCAGGGCTACAATGAGCAGTTCTTC.

The CDR3, as DNA: TGCAGTGCTAGCGCTTATCGGACAGGGGCAGATACGCAGTATTTT. Amino acid sequence: CSASAYRTGADTQYF. V is TRBV20-1 and J is TRBJ2-3, with TRBD1 identical over 9 bases. The germline V gene has CDR1 DFQATT and CDR2 SNEGSKA (reference sequence). This CDR3 contains 15 residues. The V gene end was trimmed by 3 bases and the J gene end by 4 bases; junction bases not matched to a gene: 8.

The chain combines TRBV5-1 with TRBJ2-7; D unclear. Germline-derived CDR1 and CDR2 are SGHRS and YFSETQ. The germline V and J ends were trimmed by 4 bases and 0 bases, with 14 bases remaining between them. The CDR3 runs 15 residues. This CDR3 reads CASSLSEVVSYEQYF. In DNA, the CDR3 is TGCGCCAGCAGCCTATCCGAGGTGGTCTCCTACGAGCAGTACTTC.

The table lists this clonotype with many counts. The chain couples TRBV5-1 to TRBJ2-1; TRBD2 matches 12 bases. After removal of 4 bases from V and 6 bases from J, the junction contained 5 bases not matched to a gene. Germline V CDR1 and CDR2: SGHRS, YFSETQ. The CDR3 is 15 amino acids. DNA of the CDR3: TGCGCCAGCAGCGTGGGACTAGCGGGTTCCAATGAGCAGTTCTTC. Its translation: CASSVGLAGSNEQFF. Using reference TRBV5-1 and TRBJ2-1 for the parts outside the CDR3, the full variable domain is KAGVTQTPRYLIKTRGQQVTLSCSPISGHRSVSWYQQTPGQGLQFLFEYFSETQRNKGNFPGRFSGRQFSNSRSEMNVSTLELGDSALYLCASSVGLAGSNEQFFGPGTRLTVL.

This rearrangement joins TRBV4-3 to TRBJ1-6; D ambiguous. The V and J ends lost 0 bases and 9 bases respectively, with 6 bases between them. The length of the CDR3 is 13 residues. The germline V gene encodes CDR1 LGHNA and CDR2 YSLEER. CDR3 region: CASSQDPGSPLHF. The DNA of the CDR3 is TGCGCCAGCAGCCAAGATCCCGGTTCACCCCTCCACTTT.

In its sample, this clonotype was seen a few times. CDR3 amino acids: CSATKPGAETQYF. CDR3 DNA sequence: TGCAGTGCTACCAAACCGGGGGCCGAGACCCAGTACTTC. The rearrangement links TRBV20-1 to TRBJ2-5, with D perhaps TRBD1 or TRBD2 (6 bases each). This CDR3 contains 13 residues. V was trimmed by 4 bases and J by 5 bases, leaving 14 bases between them. Germline V gene sequence: CDR1 DFQATT, CDR2 SNEGSKA (reference sequence).

The chain recombines TRBV6-5 with TRBJ2-5, with a weak D call TRBD2 (7 bases). The last part of the DNA fits TRBJ2-1 better; the J call may be wrong. Germline values: CDR1 MNHEY, CDR2 SVGAGI. CDR3 length: 13 amino acids. CDR3 DNA: TGTGCCAGCAGTGAGGGGGGGCGGAATGAGCAGTTCTTC. It is translated as CASSEGGRNEQFF.

This clonotype was seen a handful of times. The chain links TRBV7-9 to TRBJ2-5; D is undetermined. Gene TRBJ2-7 matches the end of the DNA better, so the J call may be wrong. In germline, CDR1 is SEHNR, CDR2 FQNEAQ (reference sequence). The CDR3 spans 13 residues. CDR3 sequence: CASTLNHDYEQYF. CDR3 sequence (DNA): TGTGCCAGCACCCTAAACCACGACTACGAGCAGTACTTC.

To note about this clonotype: The junction differs from germline at one of its ends, possibly a read error. CDR3 amino acids: CSVQDRATYNEQFF. CDR3 sequence (DNA): TGCAGCGTTCAAGACAGGGCGACCTACAATGAGCAGTTCTTC. The V call is TRBV29-1, the J call TRBJ2-1, with 7 bases lining up with TRBD1. The length of the CDR3 is 14 residues. Germline loops: CDR1 SQVTM, CDR2 ANQGSEA.

This clonotype was seen more than once but under ten times. V and J are TRBV5-1 and TRBJ2-1; 7 bases align to TRBD2. Trimming removed 1 base from V and 6 bases from J; junction bases left unmatched: 10. From germline, CDR1 is SGHRS and CDR2 YFSETQ. The CDR3 length is 16 residues. This chain's CDR3 is CASSLSRTRGVNEQFF. The CDR3 DNA reads as TGCGCCAGCAGCTTGTCCCGGACTAGGGGAGTCAATGAGCAGTTCTTC.

The V call is TRBV30, the J call TRBJ2-3, with 7 bases aligning to TRBD1. This CDR3 has 14 amino acids. CDR1 is GTSNPN and CDR2 is SVGIG in the germline V gene (reference sequence). Trimming at V came to 1 base and at J to 1 base, leaving 2 bases not matched to a gene. The CDR3 region has the DNA TGTGCCTGGAGTGAGGGGGCCGGCACAGATACGCAGTATTTT. This sequence encodes CAWSEGAGTDTQYF.

The CDR3 nucleotides are TGTGCCAGCAGTCTACAGGGACAAACCTACGAGCAGTACTTC. This sequence encodes CASSLQGQTYEQYF. The J gene is TRBJ2-7, the V gene TRBV27, with a possible D match to TRBD1 (6 bases). Trimming cost V 5 bases and J 2 bases, with 13 bases left between them. The germline V gene encodes CDR1 MNHEY and CDR2 SMNVEV (reference sequence). CDR3 length: 14 amino acids.

This clonotype has more than one count but fewer than ten. The chain recombines TRBV5-1 with TRBJ2-5; D is uncertain. Germline loops: CDR1 SGHRS, CDR2 YFSETQ. Trimming took off 4 bases at V and 6 bases at J, with 13 bases between the two ends. The CDR3 spans 13 residues. CDR3 coding DNA: TGCGCCAGCAGCCCTCCCGGTGGGCAGACCCAGTACTTC. This sequence encodes CASSPPGGQTQYF.

This sequence joins TRBV9 and TRBJ2-1; no clear D gene. V lost 3 bases to trimming and J lost 10 bases, with 11 bases between them. CDR1 and CDR2 (germline): SGDLS, YYNGEE. CDR3 length equals 12 residues. The CDR3 region is CASSAGAREQFF. The CDR3 region has the DNA TGTGCCAGCAGCGCCGGAGCTAGGGAGCAGTTCTTC. The variable domain in full, completed from reference TRBV9 and TRBJ2-1, reads DSGVTQTPKHLITATGQRVTLRCSPRSGDLSVYWYQQSLDQGLQFLIQYYNGEERAKGNILERFSAQQFPDLHSELNLSSLELGDSALYFCASSAGAREQFFGPGTRLTVL.

J is TRBJ2-7 and V is TRBV29-1, with 9 positions matching TRBD1. Germline V gives CDR1 SQVTM, CDR2 ANQGSEA. The CDR3 totals 13 residues. V trimming: 6 bases; J trimming: 3 bases; junction bases outside the gene matches: 6. The CDR3 reads CSVGGDRDYEQYF. CDR3 DNA sequence: TGCAGCGTCGGTGGGGACAGGGACTACGAGCAGTACTTC.